The present T cell receptor (beta chain) was sequenced within a study of blood T cell repertoires in COVID-19 (dated by TCRdb to 2020 to 2021). General notes on the study: The collaborator samples originated in the United States, Italy and Spain and spanned the acute and convalescent phases of COVID-19. The prospective study material was composed of cDNA or gDNA derived from T cells, B-cell-depleted T cells, or PBMCs. Subjects who had been exposed to COVID-19, were actively infected with it, or had recovered from it provided the deeply sampled blood TCRbeta repertoires that made up the dataset. The repertoires were made available in a free public database intended to serve as a resource for research on the immune response to SARS-CoV-2. The samples were drawn from two sources: the first 160 participants of the ongoing ImmuneRACE study, and 1,254 subjects contributed by 6 global collaborators. A de-identified subject ID, COVID-19 status, age in years and sex were almost always included in the sample metadata. Where available, HLA class I and class II types were obtained from metadata supplied by the sample provider rather than from assay-based typing. Overall study outcomes, separate from this receptor: Clinical and demographic metadata were provided uncurated, with the amount varying by source and participant.

The immunoSEQ Assay, a bias-controlled multiplex PCR, was used to amplify TCRbeta CDR3 regions from genomic DNA. As for the original processing: The number of nucleated cells in each sample was estimated by amplification of reference gene primers within the assay. To quantify the absolute abundance of each unique TCRbeta CDR3 rearrangement, sequence reads were collapsed and filtered. Productive Simpson clonality was computed per sample as the square root of Simpson's diversity index over productive rearrangements. The immuneACCESS repertoire file appears here via TCRdb, limited to in-frame rearrangements. These files lack a portion of the clones; in checked studies, under half of the deficit traces to unresolved V genes, and the cause of the others is not known. V, J and clone size derive from that table, while D and trimming were established from the DNA sequence. This sample holds about 250,000 clones; around 88% were observed only once. The ten largest clones add up to approximately 6% of the sample.

Of note for this clone: What antigen it recognizes has not been identified. Base qualities are not provided; no much larger clone lies one nucleotide away.

In Seattle, one collaborating source enrolled patients while the infection was active and tracked those patients longitudinally over the course of disease. Whole blood was collected in K2EDTA tubes by collaborating institutions according to the institutions' own protocols. Collaborator samples were shipped for TCRbeta analysis as frozen whole blood, isolated PBMCs, or DNA extracted from either sample type. The junction shows trimming of 3 bases on V and 1 base on J, and the gene matches do not reach 4 bases of it. The CDR3 covers 17 residues, taking in both the cysteine and the phenylalanine. CDR3 DNA is the only sequence kept; it has 51 bases, read in frame from the first base. CDR1 SGHNT and CDR2 YENEEA are derived from the germline V gene.

The sample comprised peripheral blood. The clonotype comes from a woman aged 25-40 years with COVID-19, enrolled during active disease. The sequence joins TRBV11-3 to TRBJ1-5; TRBD1 lines up with 12 middle nucleotides. The CDR3 sequence is CASSFGTGGASNQPQHF. The base sequence is TGTGCCAGCAGCTTCGGGACAGGGGGCGCGAGCAATCAGCCCCAGCATTTT.